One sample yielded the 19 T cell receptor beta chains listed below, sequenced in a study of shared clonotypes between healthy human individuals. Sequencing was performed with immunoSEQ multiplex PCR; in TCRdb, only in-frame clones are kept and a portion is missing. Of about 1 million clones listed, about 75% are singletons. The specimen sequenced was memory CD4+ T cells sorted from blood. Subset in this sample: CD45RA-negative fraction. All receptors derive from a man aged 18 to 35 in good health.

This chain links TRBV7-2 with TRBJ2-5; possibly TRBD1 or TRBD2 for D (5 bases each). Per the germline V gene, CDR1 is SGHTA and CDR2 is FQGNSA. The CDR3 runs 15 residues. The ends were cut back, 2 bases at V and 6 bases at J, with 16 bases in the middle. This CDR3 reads CASSLFGTATKTQYF. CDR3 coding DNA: TGTGCCAGCAGCTTATTCGGGACGGCCACAAAGACCCAGTACTTC.

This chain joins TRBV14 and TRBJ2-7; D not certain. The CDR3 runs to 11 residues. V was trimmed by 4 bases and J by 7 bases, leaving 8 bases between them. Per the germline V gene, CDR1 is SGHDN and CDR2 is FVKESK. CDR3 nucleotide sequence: TGTGCCAGCAGCCGAGCTTGGGAGCAGTACTTC. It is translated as CASSRAWEQYF.

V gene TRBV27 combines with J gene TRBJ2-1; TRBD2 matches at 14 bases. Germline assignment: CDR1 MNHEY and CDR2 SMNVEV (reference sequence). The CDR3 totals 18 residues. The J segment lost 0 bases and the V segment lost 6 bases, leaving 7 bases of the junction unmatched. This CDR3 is CASRRTSGGTSSYNEQFF. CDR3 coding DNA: TGTGCCAGCAGAAGGACTAGCGGGGGGACTAGCTCCTACAATGAGCAGTTCTTC.

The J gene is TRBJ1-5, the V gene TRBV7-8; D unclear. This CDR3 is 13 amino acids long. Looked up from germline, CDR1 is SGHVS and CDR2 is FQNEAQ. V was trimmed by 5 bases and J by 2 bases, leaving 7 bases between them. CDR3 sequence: CASSGLGNQPQHF. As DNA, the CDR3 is TGTGCCAGCAGCGGCCTAGGCAATCAGCCCCAGCATTTT.

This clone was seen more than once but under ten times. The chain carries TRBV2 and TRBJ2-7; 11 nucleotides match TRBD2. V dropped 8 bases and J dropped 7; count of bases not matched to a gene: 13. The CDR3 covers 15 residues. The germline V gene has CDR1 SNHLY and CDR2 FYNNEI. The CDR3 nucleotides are TGTGCCAGCTCACCGGGACTAGCGGCCTGGGGGGAGCAGTACTTC. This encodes CASSPGLAAWGEQYF. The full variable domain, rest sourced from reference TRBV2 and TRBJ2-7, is EPEVTQTPSHQVTQMGQEVILRCVPISNHLYFYWYRQILGQKVEFLVSFYNNEISEKSEIFDDQFSVERPDGSNFTLKIRSTKLEDSAMYFCASSPGLAAWGEQYFGPGTRLTVT.

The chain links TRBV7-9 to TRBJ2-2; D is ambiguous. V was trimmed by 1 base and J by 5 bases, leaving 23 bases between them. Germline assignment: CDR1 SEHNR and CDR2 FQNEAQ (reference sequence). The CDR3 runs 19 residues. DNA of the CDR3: TGTGCCAGCAGCTTAGTGGTTTGGACCGGGCCGAGTACTACCGGGGAGCTGTTTTTT. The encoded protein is CASSLVVWTGPSTTGELFF.

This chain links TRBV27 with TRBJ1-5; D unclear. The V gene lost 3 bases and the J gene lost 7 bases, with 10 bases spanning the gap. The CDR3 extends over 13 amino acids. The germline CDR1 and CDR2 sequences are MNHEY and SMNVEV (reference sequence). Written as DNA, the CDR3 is TGTGCCAGCAGTTTCCAACTCGGCCAGCCCCAGCATTTT. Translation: CASSFQLGQPQHF.

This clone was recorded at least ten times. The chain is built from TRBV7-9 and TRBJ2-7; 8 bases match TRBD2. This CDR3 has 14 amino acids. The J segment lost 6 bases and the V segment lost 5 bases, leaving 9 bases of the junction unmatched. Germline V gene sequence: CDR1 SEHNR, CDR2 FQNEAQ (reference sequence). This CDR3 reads CASSLGGLAGEQYF. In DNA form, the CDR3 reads TGTGCCAGCAGCCTAGGGGGGCTAGCGGGCGAGCAGTACTTC. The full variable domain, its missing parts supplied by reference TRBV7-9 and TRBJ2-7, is DTGVSQNPRHKITKRGQNVTFRCDPISEHNRLYWYRQTLGQGPEFLTYFQNEAQLEKSRLLSDRFSAERPKGSFSTLEIQRTEQGDSAMYLCASSLGGLAGEQYFGPGTRLTVT.

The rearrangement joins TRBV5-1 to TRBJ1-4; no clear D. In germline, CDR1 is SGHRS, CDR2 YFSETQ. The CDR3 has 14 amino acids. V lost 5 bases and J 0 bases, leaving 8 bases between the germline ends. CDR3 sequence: CASRDGATNEKLFF. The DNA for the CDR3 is TGCGCCAGCAGAGATGGCGCAACTAATGAAAAACTGTTTTTT.

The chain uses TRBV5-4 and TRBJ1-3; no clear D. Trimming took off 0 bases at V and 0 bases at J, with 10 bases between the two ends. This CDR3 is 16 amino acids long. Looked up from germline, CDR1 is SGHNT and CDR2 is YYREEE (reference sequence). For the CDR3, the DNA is TGTGCCAGCAGCTTGGGGCTGACGAGCTCTGGAAACACCATATATTTT. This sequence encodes CASSLGLTSSGNTIYF.

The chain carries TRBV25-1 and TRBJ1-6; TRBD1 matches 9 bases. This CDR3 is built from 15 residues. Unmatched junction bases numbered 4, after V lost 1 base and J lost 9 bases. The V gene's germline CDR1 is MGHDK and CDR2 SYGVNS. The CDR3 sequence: CASSELGQGSSPLHF. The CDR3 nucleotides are TGTGCCAGCAGTGAATTAGGACAGGGGAGTTCACCCCTCCACTTT.

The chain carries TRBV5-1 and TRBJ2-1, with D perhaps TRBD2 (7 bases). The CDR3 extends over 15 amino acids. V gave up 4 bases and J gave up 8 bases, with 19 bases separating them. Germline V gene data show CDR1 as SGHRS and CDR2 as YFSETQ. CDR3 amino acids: CASSPGGGATDEQFF. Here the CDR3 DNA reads TGCGCCAGCAGCCCAGGAGGGGGGGCCACGGATGAGCAGTTCTTC.

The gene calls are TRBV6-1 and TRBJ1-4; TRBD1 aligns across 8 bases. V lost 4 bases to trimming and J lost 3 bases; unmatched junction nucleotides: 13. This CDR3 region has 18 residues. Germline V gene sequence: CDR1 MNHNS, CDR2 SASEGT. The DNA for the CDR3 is TGTGCCAGCAGTGCCGACTTTAGATCAGGGGGCGCTAATGAAAAACTGTTTTTT. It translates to CASSADFRSGGANEKLFF.

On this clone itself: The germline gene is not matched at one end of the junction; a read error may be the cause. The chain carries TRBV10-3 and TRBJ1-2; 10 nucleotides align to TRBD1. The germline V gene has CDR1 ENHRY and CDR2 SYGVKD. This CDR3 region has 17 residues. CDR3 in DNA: TGTGCCAGCAGTTACATTCGGACAGGGGGTTCTAACTATGGCTACACCTTC. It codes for CASSYIRTGGSNYGYTF.

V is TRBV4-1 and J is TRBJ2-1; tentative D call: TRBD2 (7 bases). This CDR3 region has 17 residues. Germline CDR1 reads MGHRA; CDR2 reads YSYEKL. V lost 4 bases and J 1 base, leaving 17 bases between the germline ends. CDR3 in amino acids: CASSPPGGSKSYNEQFF. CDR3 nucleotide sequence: TGCGCCAGCAGCCCGCCGGGGGGCTCAAAATCCTACAATGAGCAGTTCTTC.

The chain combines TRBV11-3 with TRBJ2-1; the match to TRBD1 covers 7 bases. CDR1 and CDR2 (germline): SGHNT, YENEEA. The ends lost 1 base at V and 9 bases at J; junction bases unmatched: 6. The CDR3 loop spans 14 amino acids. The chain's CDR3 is CASSLGDSRGEQFF. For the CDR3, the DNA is TGTGCCAGCAGCTTAGGGGACAGCAGGGGTGAGCAGTTCTTC.

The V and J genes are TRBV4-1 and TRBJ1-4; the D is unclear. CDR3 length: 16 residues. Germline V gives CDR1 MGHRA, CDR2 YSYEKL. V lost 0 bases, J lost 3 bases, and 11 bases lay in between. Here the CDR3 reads CASSQEAGKANEKLFF. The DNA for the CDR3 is TGCGCCAGCAGCCAAGAAGCGGGGAAGGCTAATGAAAAACTGTTTTTT.

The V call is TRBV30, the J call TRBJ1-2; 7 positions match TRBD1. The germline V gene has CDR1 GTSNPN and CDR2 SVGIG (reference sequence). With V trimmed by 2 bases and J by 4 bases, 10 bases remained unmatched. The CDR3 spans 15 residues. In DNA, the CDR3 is TGTGCCTGGAGTAAAGGATCGGGACAGATCTATGGCTACACCTTC. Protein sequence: CAWSKGSGQIYGYTF.

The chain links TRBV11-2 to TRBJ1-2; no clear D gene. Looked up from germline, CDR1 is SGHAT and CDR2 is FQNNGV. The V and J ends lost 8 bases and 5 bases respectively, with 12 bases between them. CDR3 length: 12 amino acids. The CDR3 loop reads CASSGGPYGYTF. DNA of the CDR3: TGTGCCAGCTCCGGCGGGCCGTATGGCTACACCTTC.